This T cell receptor beta chain was captured by sequencing in a study of cytomegalovirus exposure and HLA in healthy donors. This clone was counted a few times. Amplification used 60 Vbeta primers and 13 Jbeta primers. Here immunoSEQ multiplex PCR was the method, and the copy in TCRdb shows in-frame clones only, minus some. This sample carries 150,000 to 200,000 clones, about 80% of them seen once, and the ten largest clones take around 2.4%. The specimen sequenced was PBMCs. This receptor was taken from a man in his 60s in good health and CMV-seronegative.

The CDR3 DNA is TGTGCCAGCAGGTCCGGGACAGAGGCCTACAATGAGCAGTTCTTC. Amino acid sequence: CASRSGTEAYNEQFF. The rearrangement uses TRBV28 and TRBJ2-1, with 7 bases that match TRBD1. Per germline, CDR1 MDHEN and CDR2 SYDVKM. The CDR3 covers 15 residues. Trimming at V came to 6 bases and at J to 2 bases, leaving 7 bases not matched to a gene.